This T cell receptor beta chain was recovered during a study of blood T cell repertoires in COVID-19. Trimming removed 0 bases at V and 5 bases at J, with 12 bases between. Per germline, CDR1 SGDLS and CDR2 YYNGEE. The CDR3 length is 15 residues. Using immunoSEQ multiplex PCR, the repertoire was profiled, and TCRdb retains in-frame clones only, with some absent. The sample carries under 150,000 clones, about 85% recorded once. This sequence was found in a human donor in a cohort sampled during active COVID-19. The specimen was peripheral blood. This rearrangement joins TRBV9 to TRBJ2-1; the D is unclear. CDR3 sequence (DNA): TGTGCCAGCAGCGTAGCTCCTAGTGGAGACAATGAGCAGTTCTTC. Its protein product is CASSVAPSGDNEQFF.